A selection of T cell receptor beta chains follows, all from one sample in a study of T-cell memory formation after mild COVID-19. Using its own MiXCR run on the 5' RACE reads, TCRdb lists one record per CDR3 protein. The sample shows under 300,000 distinct CDR3 sequences, roughly 16% of them seen only once. The sequenced sample consisted of PBMCs or a T cell subset sorted from them (not recorded which). These receptors came from a man between 18 and 35 years old who had mild COVID-19 (a few samples of this study predate the infection). Cell type and time point are not known. Both conserved end residues are part of each CDR3. A D gene is named only where the DNA matches it firmly. Only some rows state a clone size, as once, few, many or a class for expanded clones.

v_gene	j_gene	d_gene	abundance	CDR3nt	CDR3aa
TRBV29-1	TRBJ2-7	TRBD2	NA	TGCAGCGTTGTACTAGCGGGGGCCTACGAGCAGTACTTC	CSVVLAGAYEQYF
TRBV7-2	TRBJ1-4	TRBD1	few	TGTGCCAGCAGCTTATATGGGACAGGAACCAATGAAAAACTGTTTTTT	CASSLYGTGTNEKLFF
TRBV20-1	TRBJ2-7	NA	NA	TGCAGTGCTAGGTCGGGGTCGATCTCCTACGAGCAGTACTTC	CSARSGSISYEQYF
TRBV20-1	TRBJ2-5	NA	many	TGCAGTGCTAGTGGGCGACTACGAAAGGGGACCCAGTACTTC	CSASGRLRKGTQYF
TRBV3-1	TRBJ2-5	NA	few	TGTGCCAGCAGACTGGACGATCAAGAGACCCAGTACTTC	CASRLDDQETQYF
TRBV20-1	TRBJ2-3	NA	many	TGCAGTGCTAGAGATTACGAACGAGATACGCAGTATTTT	CSARDYERDTQYF
TRBV18	TRBJ2-2	NA	few	TGTGCCAGCTCACCACCTCAGCGGTTGACCGGGGAGCTGTTTTTT	CASSPPQRLTGELFF
TRBV7-8	TRBJ2-3	TRBD2	NA	TGTGCCAGCAGCTACCCCCTACTAGCGGGGGCCACAGATACGCAGTATTTT	CASSYPLLAGATDTQYF
TRBV7-9	TRBJ2-5	NA	few	TGTGCCAGCAGCCGATCCCCACTAGCTACTCGAGAGACCCAGTACTTC	CASSRSPLATRETQYF
TRBV7-9	TRBJ2-3	NA	NA	TGTGCCAGCAGCTTAGAAGTCGGCGGAGGATTTCTCGATACGCAGTATTTT	CASSLEVGGGFLDTQYF